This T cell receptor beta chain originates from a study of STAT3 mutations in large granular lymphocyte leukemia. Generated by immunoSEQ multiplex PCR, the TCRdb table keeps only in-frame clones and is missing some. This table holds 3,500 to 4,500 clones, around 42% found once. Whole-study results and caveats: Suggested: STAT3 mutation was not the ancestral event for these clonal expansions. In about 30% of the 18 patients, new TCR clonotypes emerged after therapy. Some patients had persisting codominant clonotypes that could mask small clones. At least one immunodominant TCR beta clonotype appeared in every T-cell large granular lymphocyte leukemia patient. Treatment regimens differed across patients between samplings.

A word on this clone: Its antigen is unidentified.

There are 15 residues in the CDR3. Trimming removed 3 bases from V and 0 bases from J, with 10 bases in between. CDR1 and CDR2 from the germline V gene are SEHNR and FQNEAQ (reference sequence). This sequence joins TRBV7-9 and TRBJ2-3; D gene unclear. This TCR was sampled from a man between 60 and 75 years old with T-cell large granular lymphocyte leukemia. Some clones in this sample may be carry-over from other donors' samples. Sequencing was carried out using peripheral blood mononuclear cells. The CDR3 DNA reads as TGTGCCAGCAGCTTGGGCACCACTAGCACAGATACGCAGTATTTT. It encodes CASSLGTTSTDTQYF. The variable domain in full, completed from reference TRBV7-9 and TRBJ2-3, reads DTGVSQNPRHKITKRGQNVTFRCDPISEHNRLYWYRQTLGQGPEFLTYFQNEAQLEKSRLLSDRFSAERPKGSFSTLEIQRTEQGDSAMYLCASSLGTTSTDTQYFGPGTRLTVL.